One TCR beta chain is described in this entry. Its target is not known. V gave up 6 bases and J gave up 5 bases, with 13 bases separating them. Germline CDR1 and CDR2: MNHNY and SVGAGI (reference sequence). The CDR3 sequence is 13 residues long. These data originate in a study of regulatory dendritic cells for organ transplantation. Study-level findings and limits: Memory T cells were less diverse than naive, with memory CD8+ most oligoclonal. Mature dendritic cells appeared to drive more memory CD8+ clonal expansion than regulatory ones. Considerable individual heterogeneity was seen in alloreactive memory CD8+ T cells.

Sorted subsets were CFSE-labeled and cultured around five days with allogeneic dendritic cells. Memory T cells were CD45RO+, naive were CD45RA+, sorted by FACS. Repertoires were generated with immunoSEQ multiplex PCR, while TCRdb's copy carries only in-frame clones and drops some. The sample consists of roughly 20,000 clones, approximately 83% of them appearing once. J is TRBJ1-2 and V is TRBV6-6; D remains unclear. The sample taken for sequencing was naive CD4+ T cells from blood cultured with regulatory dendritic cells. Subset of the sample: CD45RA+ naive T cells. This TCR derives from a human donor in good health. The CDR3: CASSRAGGYGYTF. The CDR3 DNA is TGTGCCAGCAGCAGAGCTGGAGGTTATGGCTACACCTTC.